A single T cell receptor beta chain is shown here with its context. The antigen is not known. There were likely unrecorded immune exposures, though donors were nominally healthy when sampled. Primers for the PCR totalled 60 Vbeta and 13 Jbeta. The repertoire was sequenced with immunoSEQ multiplex PCR; TCRdb's copy has only in-frame clones and lacks some. The table lists fewer than 200,000 clones, roughly four fifths of them singletons. The source of the sample is a study of cytomegalovirus exposure and HLA in healthy donors. Points from the study as a whole: A later analysis associated some 18,000 TCR beta sequences with HLA alleles at a 0.05 false discovery rate. In the analysis, some V segments, TRBV6-2 and TRBV6-3 included, were excluded as indistinguishable.

Germline V gene sequence: CDR1 MNHNY, CDR2 SVGAGI (reference sequence). J was trimmed by 3 bases and V by 6 bases; bases with no gene match: 11. This CDR3 has 15 amino acids. The sequence derives from a woman in her forties or fifties in good health and CMV-seronegative. The rearrangement uses TRBV6-6 and TRBJ2-7; the match to TRBD1 covers 7 bases. The sample taken for sequencing was PBMCs. CDR3 bases: TGTGCCAGCAGCAACCTCGGACAGGCGCACTACGAGCAGTACTTC. This sequence encodes CASSNLGQAHYEQYF.